The subject of this entry is one TCR beta chain. 5'RACE template switching added a universal primer site and UMIs to TCR cDNA. TCRdb fed the 5' RACE reads into MiXCR, producing one record per CDR3 protein. The sample has 300,000 to 450,000 distinct CDR3 sequences, around 6.5% seen once. The data were obtained in a study of T cells after yellow fever vaccination. This material consisted of PBMCs, taken 5 days after the yellow fever booster vaccination. This clonotype was sampled from a man under 40 who received the YFV17D yellow fever vaccine.

The CDR3 DNA follows: TGTGCCAGCAGTTACAACCGGGGTCAAGAGACCCAGTACTTC. It specifies CASSYNRGQETQYF. V is TRBV6-5 and J is TRBJ2-5; D might be TRBD2 (5 bases). The CDR3 has 14 residues. Germline CDR1 and CDR2: MNHEY and SVGAGI. Trimming pared 2 bases from V and 2 bases from J, leaving 9 bases between.